The T cell receptor (beta chain) under discussion was sequenced for a study of CXCR3-negative and CXCR3-positive naive CD8 T cells. Overall study findings and caveats: Hydrophobicity of TRB CDR3s was greater in CXCR3-positive naive cells than in CXCR3-negative naive cells. Each naive subset displayed comparably high diversity, whereas memory CD8+ cells displayed much lower diversity. Naive CXCR3-negative and CXCR3-positive cells had similar TRBV-TRBJ usage; memory differed.

This CDR3 is built from 14 residues. Details on this clonotype: The target antigen is unknown.

5' RACE that incorporated UMI labels was used to prepare the TRB cDNA libraries. TCRdb re-called the 5' RACE reads, yielding one record per CDR3 amino acid sequence without DNA. The record lists fewer than 140,000 distinct CDR3 sequences, of which the ten most abundant hold around 0.4%. The specimen sequenced was naive CXCR3+ CD8+ T cells from blood. Subset described: CD45RO-CCR7+CD27+CD95- naive CD8+ T cells expressing CXCR3 (TNR3+). V usage is TRBV12-3 or TRBV12-4 and J usage is TRBJ2-7. The source of this sequence is a human donor in good health. Some clones in this sample may be carry-over from other donors' samples. CDR3 region: CASSFRSGGDEQYF.